This record concerns one TCR beta chain sequence. The antigen is not known. The junction does not match germline at one end; this may be a read error. Breast cancer patients provided tissue from their axillary draining lymph nodes. This entry comes from a study of breast tumors, draining lymph nodes, adjacent tissues. Findings of the study overall: The data were judged consistent with most tumor T cells coming from lymph node and expanding in tumor. Tumor TCR diversity was below lymph nodes but above nontumor tissue. Tumor and nontumor repertoires were significantly more similar in luminal-like than in basal-like breast cancer.

In germline, CDR1 is SSHAT, CDR2 FNYEAQ (reference sequence). There are 13 residues in the CDR3. TCRdb reanalysed the multiplex PCR reads using MiXCR and keeps one entry per CDR3 protein. The table has nearly 200,000 distinct CDR3 sequences, 25% to 40% seen once. The sequenced sample consisted of axillary lymph node tissue. This sequence originates from a female donor with breast cancer. Some clones in this sample may be carry-over from other donors' samples. The chain couples TRBV7-7 to TRBJ2-7; 7 bases map to TRBD1. CDR3 DNA: TGTGCTAGCAGCATCGGACAGGTCCACGAGCAGTACTTC. As protein: CASSIGQVHEQYF.